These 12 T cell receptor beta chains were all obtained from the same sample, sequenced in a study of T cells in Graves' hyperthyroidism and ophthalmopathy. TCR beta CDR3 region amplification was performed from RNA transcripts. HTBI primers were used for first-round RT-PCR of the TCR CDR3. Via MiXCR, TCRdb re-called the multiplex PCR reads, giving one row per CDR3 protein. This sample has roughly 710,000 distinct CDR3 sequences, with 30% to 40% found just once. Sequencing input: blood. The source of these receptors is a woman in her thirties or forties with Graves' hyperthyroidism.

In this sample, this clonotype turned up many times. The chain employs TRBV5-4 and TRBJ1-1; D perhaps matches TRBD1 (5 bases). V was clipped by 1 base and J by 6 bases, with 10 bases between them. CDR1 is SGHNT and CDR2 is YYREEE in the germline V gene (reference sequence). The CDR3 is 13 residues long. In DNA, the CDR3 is TGTGCCAGCAGCTTGAGAGGGGACGCTGAAGCTTTCTTT. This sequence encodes CASSLRGDAEAFF. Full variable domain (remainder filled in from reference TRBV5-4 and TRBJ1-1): ETGVTQSPTHLIKTRGQQVTLRCSSQSGHNTVSWYQQALGQGPQFIFQYYREEENGRGNFPPRFSGLQFPNYSSELNVNALELDDSALYLCASSLRGDAEAFFGQGTRLTVV.

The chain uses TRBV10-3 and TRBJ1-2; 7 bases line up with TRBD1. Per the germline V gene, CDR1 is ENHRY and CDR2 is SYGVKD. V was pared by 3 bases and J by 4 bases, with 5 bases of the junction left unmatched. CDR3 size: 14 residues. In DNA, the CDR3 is TGTGCCATCAGTGAATACTCAGGGGGCTATGGCTACACCTTC. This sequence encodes CAISEYSGGYGYTF.

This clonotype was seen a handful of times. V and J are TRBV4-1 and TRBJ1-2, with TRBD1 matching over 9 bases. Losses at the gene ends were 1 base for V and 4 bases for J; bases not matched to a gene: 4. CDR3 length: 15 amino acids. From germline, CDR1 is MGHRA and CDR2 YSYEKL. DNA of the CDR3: TGCGCCAGCAGCCAAGGATTGGGACAGGGCTATGGCTACACCTTC. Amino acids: CASSQGLGQGYGYTF.

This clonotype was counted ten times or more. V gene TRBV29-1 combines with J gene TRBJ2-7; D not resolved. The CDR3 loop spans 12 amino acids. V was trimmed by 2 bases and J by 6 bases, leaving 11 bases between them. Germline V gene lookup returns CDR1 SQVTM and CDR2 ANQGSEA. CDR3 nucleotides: TGCAGCGTTGAAAGCCGACAAGCCGAGCAGTACTTC. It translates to CSVESRQAEQYF.

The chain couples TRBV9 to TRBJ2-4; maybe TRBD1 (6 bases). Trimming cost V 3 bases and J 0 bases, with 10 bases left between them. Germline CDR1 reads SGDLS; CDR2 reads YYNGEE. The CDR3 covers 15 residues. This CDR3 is CASSDQGLAKNIQYF. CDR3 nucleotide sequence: TGTGCCAGCAGCGACCAGGGGCTAGCCAAAAACATTCAGTACTTC.

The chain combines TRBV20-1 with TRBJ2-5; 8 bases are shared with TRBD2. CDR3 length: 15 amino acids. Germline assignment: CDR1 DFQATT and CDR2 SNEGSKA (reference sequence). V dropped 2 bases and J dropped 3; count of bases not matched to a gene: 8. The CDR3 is CSARRGLGGKETQYF. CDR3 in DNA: TGCAGTGCTAGACGGGGACTAGGGGGGAAAGAGACCCAGTACTTC.

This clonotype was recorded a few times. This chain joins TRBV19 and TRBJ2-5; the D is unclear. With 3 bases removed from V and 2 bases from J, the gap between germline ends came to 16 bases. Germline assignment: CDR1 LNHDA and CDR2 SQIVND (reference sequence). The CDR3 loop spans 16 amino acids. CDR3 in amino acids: CASSILPGRRQETQYF. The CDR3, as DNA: TGTGCCAGTAGTATCCTCCCTGGGCGGCGGCAAGAGACCCAGTACTTC.

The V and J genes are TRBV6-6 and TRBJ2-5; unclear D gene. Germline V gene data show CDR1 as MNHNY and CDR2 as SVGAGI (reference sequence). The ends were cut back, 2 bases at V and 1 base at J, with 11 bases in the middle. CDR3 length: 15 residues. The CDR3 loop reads CASSYGEQLQETQYF. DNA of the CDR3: TGTGCCAGCAGTTACGGGGAACAGCTCCAAGAGACCCAGTACTTC.

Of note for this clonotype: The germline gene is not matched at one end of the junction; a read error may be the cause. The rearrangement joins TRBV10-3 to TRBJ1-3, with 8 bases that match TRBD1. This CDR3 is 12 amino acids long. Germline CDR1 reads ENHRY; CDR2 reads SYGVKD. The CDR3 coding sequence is TGTGCCATCAGTGCGAGGACAGGGCCGGGGGATTTT. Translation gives CAISARTGPGDF.

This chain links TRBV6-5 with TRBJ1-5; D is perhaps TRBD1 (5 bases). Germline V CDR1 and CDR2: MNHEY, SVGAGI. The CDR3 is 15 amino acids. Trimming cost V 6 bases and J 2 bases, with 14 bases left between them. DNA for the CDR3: TGTGCCAGCAGGGAAATTAGGGACGGCAATCAGCCCCAGCATTTT. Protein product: CASREIRDGNQPQHF.

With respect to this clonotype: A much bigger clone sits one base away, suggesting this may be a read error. CDR3 nucleotide sequence: TGTGCCAGCAGTCACGGCGCAGACACTGAAGCTTTCTTT. It encodes CASSHGADTEAFF. The chain has TRBV6-5 and TRBJ1-1; D is ambiguous. Deletions cut 5 bases from V and 3 bases from J, with 10 bases between. The CDR3 spans 13 residues. Germline V gene sequence: CDR1 MNHEY, CDR2 SVGAGI.

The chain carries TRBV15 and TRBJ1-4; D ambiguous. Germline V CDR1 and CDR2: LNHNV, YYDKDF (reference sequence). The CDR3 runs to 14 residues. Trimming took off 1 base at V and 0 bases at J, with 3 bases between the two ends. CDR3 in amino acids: CATSRVATNEKLFF. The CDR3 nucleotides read TGTGCCACCAGCAGAGTAGCAACTAATGAAAAACTGTTTTTT.